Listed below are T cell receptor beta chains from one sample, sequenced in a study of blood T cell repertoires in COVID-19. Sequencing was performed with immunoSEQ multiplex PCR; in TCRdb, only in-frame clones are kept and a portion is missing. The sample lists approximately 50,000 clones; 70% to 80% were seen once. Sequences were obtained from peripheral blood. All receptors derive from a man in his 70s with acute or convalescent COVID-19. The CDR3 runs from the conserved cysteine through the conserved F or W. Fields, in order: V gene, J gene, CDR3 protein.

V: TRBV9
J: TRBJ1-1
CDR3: CASSAVSNTEAFF

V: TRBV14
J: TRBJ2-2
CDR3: CASSLVDRNTGELFF

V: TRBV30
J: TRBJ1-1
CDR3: CACRLNTEAFF

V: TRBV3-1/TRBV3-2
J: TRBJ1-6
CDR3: CASSPWTGAGSPLHF

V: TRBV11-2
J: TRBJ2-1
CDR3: CASSPGVSYNEQFF

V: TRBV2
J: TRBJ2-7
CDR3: CAKEGTSGTYEQYF

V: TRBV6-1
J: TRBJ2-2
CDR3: CASSEGLAANTGELFF

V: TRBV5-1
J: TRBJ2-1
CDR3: CASSLQGQSYNEQFF

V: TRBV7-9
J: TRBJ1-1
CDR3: CASSFEEGGAFF

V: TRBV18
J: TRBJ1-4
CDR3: CASSRSTGGEKLFF

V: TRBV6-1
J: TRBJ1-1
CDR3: CASSDGDSEAFF

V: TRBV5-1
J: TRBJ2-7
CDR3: CASGEQHNYEQYF

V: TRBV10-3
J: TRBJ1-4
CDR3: CAISGQGREKLFF

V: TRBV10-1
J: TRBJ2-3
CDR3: CASSEGRGATTDTQYF

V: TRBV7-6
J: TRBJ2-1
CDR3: CASSLFWGGSENEQFF

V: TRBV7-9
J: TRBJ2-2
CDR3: CASSTLAGGSPGELFF

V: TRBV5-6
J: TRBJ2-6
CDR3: CASSSGLAGSSGANVLTF

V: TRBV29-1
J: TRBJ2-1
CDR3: CSVAIAGAYNEQFF

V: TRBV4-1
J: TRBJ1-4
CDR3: CASSQTGGQGNEKLFF

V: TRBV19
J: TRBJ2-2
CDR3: CASSINRLRGGELFF

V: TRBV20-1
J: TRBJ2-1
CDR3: CSASPTGNEQFF

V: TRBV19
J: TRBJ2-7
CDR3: CASPRRGLTYEQYF

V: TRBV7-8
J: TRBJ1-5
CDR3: CASSWDAGENQPQHF

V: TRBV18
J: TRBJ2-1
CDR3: CASSPGRSNNEQFF

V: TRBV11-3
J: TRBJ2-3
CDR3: CASSPSGTSTDTQYF

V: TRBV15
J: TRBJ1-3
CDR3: CATSSIHRAGNTIYF

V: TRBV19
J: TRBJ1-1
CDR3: CASSAGQGIRNTEAFF

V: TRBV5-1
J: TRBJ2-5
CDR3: CASSLEGNQETQYF

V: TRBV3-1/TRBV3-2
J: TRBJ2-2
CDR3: CASSQGSGRRGGELFF

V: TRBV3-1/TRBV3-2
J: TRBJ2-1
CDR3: CASSPLHQRDAFF

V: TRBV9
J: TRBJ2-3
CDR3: CASSAAPASGTLADTQYF

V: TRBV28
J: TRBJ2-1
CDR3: CASIDGGVSSYNEQFF

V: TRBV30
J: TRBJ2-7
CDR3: CAWSSQGVSYEQYF

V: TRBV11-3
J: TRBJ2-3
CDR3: CASSGQSTDTQYF

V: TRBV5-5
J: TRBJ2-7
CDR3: CASSRREAEYEQYF

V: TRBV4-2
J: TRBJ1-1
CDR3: CASSQAGNTEAFF

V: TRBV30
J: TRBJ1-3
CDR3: CAWSVPRQSSGNTIYF

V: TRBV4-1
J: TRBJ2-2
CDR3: CASSLYGGGRTGELFF

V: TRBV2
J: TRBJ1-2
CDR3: CASSPMGQRTDGYTF

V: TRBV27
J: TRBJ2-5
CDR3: CASSSSGFQETQYF

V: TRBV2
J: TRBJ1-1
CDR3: CASSEALGRANTEAFF

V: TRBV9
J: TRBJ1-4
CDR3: CASSVETGGNEKLFF

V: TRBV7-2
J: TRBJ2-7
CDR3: CASSTRTSGRFYEQYF

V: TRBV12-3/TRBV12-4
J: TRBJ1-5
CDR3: CASAGYSNQPQHF

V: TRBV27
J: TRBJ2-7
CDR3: CASSFREGGYEQYF

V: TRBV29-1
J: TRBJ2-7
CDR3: CSVQQDYEQYF

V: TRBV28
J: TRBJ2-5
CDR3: CPIGKQAPMARRETQYF

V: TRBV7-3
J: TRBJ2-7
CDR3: CASSSGGGYEQYF

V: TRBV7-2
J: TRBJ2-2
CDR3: CASSPRTSGSTGELFF

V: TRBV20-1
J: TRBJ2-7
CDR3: CSASWTERYEQYF

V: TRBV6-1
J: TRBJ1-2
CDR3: CASSDNSNYGYTF